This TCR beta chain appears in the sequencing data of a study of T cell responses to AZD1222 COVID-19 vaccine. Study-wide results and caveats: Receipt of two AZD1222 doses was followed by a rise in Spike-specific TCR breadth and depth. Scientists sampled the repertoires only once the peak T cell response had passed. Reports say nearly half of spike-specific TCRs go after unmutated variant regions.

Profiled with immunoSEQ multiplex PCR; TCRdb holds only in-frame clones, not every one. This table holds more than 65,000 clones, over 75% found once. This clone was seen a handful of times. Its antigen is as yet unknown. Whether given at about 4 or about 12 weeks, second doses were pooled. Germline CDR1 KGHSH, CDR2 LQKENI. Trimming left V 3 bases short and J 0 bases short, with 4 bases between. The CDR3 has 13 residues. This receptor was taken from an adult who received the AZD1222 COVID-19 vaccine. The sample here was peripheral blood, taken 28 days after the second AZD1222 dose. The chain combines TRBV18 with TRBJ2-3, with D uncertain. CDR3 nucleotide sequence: TGTGCCAGCTCACCGGAGAGCACAGATACGCAGTATTTT. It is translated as CASSPESTDTQYF.